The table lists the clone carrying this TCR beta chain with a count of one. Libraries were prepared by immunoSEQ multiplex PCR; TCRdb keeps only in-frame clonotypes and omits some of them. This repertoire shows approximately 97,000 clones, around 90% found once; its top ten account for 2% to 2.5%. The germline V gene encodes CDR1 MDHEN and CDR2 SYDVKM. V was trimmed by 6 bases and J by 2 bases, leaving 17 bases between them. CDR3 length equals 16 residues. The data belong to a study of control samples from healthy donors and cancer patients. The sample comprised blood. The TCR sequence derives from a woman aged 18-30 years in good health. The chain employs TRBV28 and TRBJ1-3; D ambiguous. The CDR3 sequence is CASSPWEGLTGNTIYF. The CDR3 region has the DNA TGTGCCAGCAGCCCTTGGGAGGGTCTAACTGGAAACACCATATATTTT.